This TCR beta chain was retrieved from a study of T cell changes during pregnancy in multiple sclerosis. Assay: immunoSEQ multiplex PCR; the TCRdb copy retains only in-frame clones and omits some. The repertoire holds around 69,000 clones, with 91% as singletons. CDR3 size: 14 residues. Trimming shortened V by 3 bases and J by 2 bases, and 5 bases separated the two germline ends. Germline V lookup: CDR1 MGHDK, CDR2 SYGVNS. The clonotype originates from a female donor with multiple sclerosis, enrolled in a pregnancy study. The chain joins TRBV25-1 to TRBJ2-6, with a tentative D call TRBD2 (5 bases). The source was CD8+ T cells from peripheral blood mononuclear cells, collected before pregnancy. For the CDR3, the DNA is TGTGCCAGCAGTGACGGGGCTGGGGCCAACGTCCTGACTTTC. Protein: CASSDGAGANVLTF. Based on the CDR3 plus reference TRBV25-1 and TRBJ2-6, the full variable domain is EADIYQTPRYLVIGTGKKITLECSQTMGHDKMYWYQQDPGMELHLIHYSYGVNSTEKGDLSSESTVSRIRTEHFPLTLESARPSHTSQYLCASSDGAGANVLTFGAGSRLTVL.